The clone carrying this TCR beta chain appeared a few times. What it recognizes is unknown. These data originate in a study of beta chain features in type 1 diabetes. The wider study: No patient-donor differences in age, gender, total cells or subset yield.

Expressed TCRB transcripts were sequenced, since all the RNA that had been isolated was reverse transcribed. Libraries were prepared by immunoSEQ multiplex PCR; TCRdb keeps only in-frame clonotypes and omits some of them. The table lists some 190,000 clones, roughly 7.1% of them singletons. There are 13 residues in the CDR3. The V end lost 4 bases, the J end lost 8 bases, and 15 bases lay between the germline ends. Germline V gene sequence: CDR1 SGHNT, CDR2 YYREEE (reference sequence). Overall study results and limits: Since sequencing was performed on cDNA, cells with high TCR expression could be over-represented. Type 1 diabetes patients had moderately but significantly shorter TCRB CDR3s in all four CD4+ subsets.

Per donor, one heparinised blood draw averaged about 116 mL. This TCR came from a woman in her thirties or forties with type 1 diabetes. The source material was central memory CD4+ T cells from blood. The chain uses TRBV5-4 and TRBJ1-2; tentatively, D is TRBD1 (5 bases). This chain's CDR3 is CASSAPGMGGYTF. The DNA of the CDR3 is TGTGCCAGCAGCGCACCAGGGATGGGAGGCTACACCTTC.